This T cell receptor beta chain was captured in a study of blood T cell repertoires in COVID-19. Method: immunoSEQ multiplex PCR; TCRdb's copy keeps in-frame clones and lacks some. This table holds approximately 99,000 clones, 84% found once. After removal of 3 bases from V and 5 bases from J, the junction contained 5 bases not matched to a gene. The germline gives CDR1 SGDLS, CDR2 YYNGEE. This CDR3 contains 15 residues. This sequence originates from a man in his 70s with active or convalescent COVID-19. The sample consisted of peripheral blood. The rearrangement joins TRBV9 to TRBJ2-3; 11 bases agree with TRBD2. The CDR3 here is CASSGSGGALDTQYF. The CDR3 DNA sequence: TGTGCCAGCAGCGGTAGCGGGGGGGCCTTAGATACGCAGTATTTT.